One sample yielded the 25 T cell receptor beta chains listed below, sequenced in a study of identical twins. TCRdb reprocessed the 5' RACE reads with MiXCR, giving one entry per CDR3 protein. The sample lists 1.5 million to 2 million distinct CDR3 sequences, less than 40% occurring once. The specimen was cord blood. Receptor source: a newborn girl in good health.

On this clonotype itself: A read error may be the cause here, since a much bigger clone is one base away. V and J are TRBV10-3 and TRBJ2-1; D is ambiguous. The J call may be mistaken, given a closer DNA end match to TRBJ2-7. CDR1 ENHRY and CDR2 SYGVKD come from the germline V gene. The CDR3 runs to 16 residues. CDR3 DNA sequence: TGTGCCATCAGTGAGCCGCTATCAAACTCTTACAATGAGCAGTACTTC. Translation gives CAISEPLSNSYNEQYF.

V gene TRBV28 combines with J gene TRBJ1-5; the D is unclear. The CDR3 loop spans 13 amino acids. Germline CDR1 is MDHEN and CDR2 is SYDVKM. Deletions cut 1 base from V and 4 bases from J, with 5 bases between. CDR3 nucleotides: TGTGCCAGCAGTTTATCCATGAATCAGCCCCAGCATTTT. It specifies CASSLSMNQPQHF.

The V gene is TRBV24-1, the J gene TRBJ2-7, with 10 nucleotides matching TRBD1. The CDR3 totals 12 residues. Germline V CDR1 and CDR2: KGHDR, SFDVKD. V lost 10 bases, J lost 4 bases, and 3 bases stayed unmatched. For the CDR3, the DNA is TGTGCCACAGACAGGGGGCTGTACGAGCAGTACTTC. Amino acid sequence: CATDRGLYEQYF.

With respect to this clonotype: A junction boundary mismatches the germline segment, possibly from a read error. The rearrangement links TRBV20-1 to TRBJ1-2, with TRBD1 as a possible D gene (5 bases). This CDR3 comprises 13 residues. CDR1 is DFQATT, CDR2 SNEGSKA, per germline (reference sequence). CDR3 region: CSAPETAKYGYTF. In nucleotides, the CDR3 is TGCAGTGCCCCAGAGACAGCTAAATATGGCTACACCTTC.

Comments on this clonotype: A much larger clone differs by one base, so this may be a read error. The chain couples TRBV10-3 to TRBJ2-3; D gene unclear. The CDR3 loop spans 12 amino acids. Germline CDR1 ENHRY, CDR2 SYGVKD. DNA for the CDR3: TGTGCCACCAGTCCTTCTGGACATACGCAGTATTTT. Its protein is CATSPSGHTQYF.

V gene TRBV20-1 combines with J gene TRBJ2-7, with a weak D call TRBD1 (5 bases). The CDR3 extends over 13 amino acids. CDR1 is DFQATT and CDR2 is SNEGSKA in the germline V gene (reference sequence). V was pared by 8 bases and J by 4 bases, with 18 bases between. In DNA, the CDR3 is TGCAGTTCATCCAGGGTACGCCCTTACGAGCAGTACTTC. Its translation is CSSSRVRPYEQYF.

This clonotype came up a few times. This rearrangement joins TRBV28 to TRBJ2-7, with D perhaps matching TRBD1 (5 bases). The CDR3 contains 12 residues. CDR1 and CDR2 from the germline V gene are MDHEN and SYDVKM. V lost 5 bases and J 7 bases, leaving 12 bases between the germline ends. In DNA, the CDR3 is TGTGCCAGCAGTGCCCCGAAGGGGGAGCAGTACTTC. This translates into CASSAPKGEQYF.

This clonotype was counted only a few times. V and J are TRBV5-1 and TRBJ2-7; TRBD2 aligns across 7 bases. Germline V gives CDR1 SGHRS, CDR2 YFSETQ. The CDR3 is 14 residues long. V shed 2 bases and J 4 bases; nucleotides not matched to a gene: 6. The CDR3 protein is CASSFRGETYEQYF. The CDR3 nucleotides are TGCGCCAGCAGCTTCCGGGGGGAGACTTACGAGCAGTACTTC.

The chain's CDR3 is CSASGGWTDTQYF. CDR3 DNA: TGCAGTGCTTCTGGGGGGTGGACAGATACGCAGTATTTT. The chain employs TRBV20-1 and TRBJ2-3, with D possibly being TRBD2 (6 bases). The CDR3 consists of 13 residues. CDR1 and CDR2 (germline): DFQATT, SNEGSKA (reference sequence). Trimming stripped 5 bases from V and 3 bases from J, with 12 bases between.

This clonotype was seen many times. V and J are TRBV15 and TRBJ2-1; D remains ambiguous. Per the germline V gene, CDR1 is LNHNV and CDR2 is YYDKDF (reference sequence). This CDR3 region has 16 residues. V lost 0 bases to trimming and J lost 1 base, with 10 bases between them. In DNA, the CDR3 is TGTGCCACCAGCAGAGATTGGGGTAAATCCTACAATGAGCAGTTCTTC. Residues: CATSRDWGKSYNEQFF. The full variable domain, rest sourced from reference TRBV15 and TRBJ2-1, is DAMVIQNPRYQVTQFGKPVTLSCSQTLNHNVMYWYQQKSSQAPKLLFHYYDKDFNNEADTPDNFQSRRPNTSFCFLDIRSPGLGDTAMYLCATSRDWGKSYNEQFFGPGTRLTVL.

The rearrangement links TRBV12-5 to TRBJ2-3; 7 bases map to TRBD2. Germline-derived CDR1 and CDR2 are LGHNT and FRNRAP. Trimming cost V 6 bases and J 0 bases; bases outside gene matches: 12. This CDR3 region has 17 residues. CDR3 sequence reads: CASGSYLAASSTDTQYF. CDR3 in DNA: TGTGCTAGTGGCTCTTACCTAGCGGCCTCTAGCACAGATACGCAGTATTTT.

This clonotype was detected only a few times. V usage is TRBV6-5 and J usage is TRBJ2-7; tentatively, D is TRBD2 (6 bases). V lost 0 bases and J lost 1, with 13 bases in between. The CDR3 is 16 residues long. The germline V gene encodes CDR1 MNHEY and CDR2 SVGAGI. The CDR3 here is CASSYSIIGGSYEQYF. Here the CDR3 DNA reads TGTGCCAGCAGTTACTCGATAATCGGAGGGTCCTACGAGCAGTACTTC.

The chain links TRBV11-2 to TRBJ2-3; no firm D call. CDR1 SGHAT and CDR2 FQNNGV come from the germline V gene. V was trimmed by 5 bases and J by 4 bases, leaving 16 bases between them. This CDR3 contains 15 residues. The chain's CDR3 is CASSPPGVEADTQYF. The CDR3 DNA reads TGTGCCAGCAGCCCCCCGGGTGTCGAAGCAGATACGCAGTATTTT.

The chain has TRBV4-2 and TRBJ2-3; D possibly matches TRBD1 or TRBD2 (5 bases each). Germline CDR1 and CDR2: LGHNA and YNFKEQ. V lost 4 bases and J lost 5, with 19 bases in between. The CDR3 consists of 16 residues. CDR3 DNA: TGTGCCAGCAGCCTTGGGGGTGGCAGGGAGATAGATACGCAGTATTTT. It encodes CASSLGGGREIDTQYF.

The gene calls are TRBV6-2 or TRBV6-3 and TRBJ2-5, with 8 bases matching TRBD2. The CDR3 has 14 residues. Germline assignment: CDR1 MNHEY and CDR2 SVGEGT. V lost 6 bases and J lost 11; bases outside the gene matches: 14. The CDR3 DNA is TGTGCCAGCAGGCAAACCGGGACTAGGGGTGAGCAGTACTTC. This encodes CASRQTGTRGEQYF.

This clonotype was seen more than once but under ten times. The chain links TRBV12-3 or TRBV12-4 to TRBJ2-3; the match to TRBD2 covers 13 bases. This CDR3 is built from 16 residues. The V segment lost 5 bases and the J segment 4 bases; nucleotides outside the gene matches: 6. CDR3 DNA sequence: TGTGCCAGCAGTATGGGACTAGCGGGAAGATCAGATACGCAGTATTTT. This sequence encodes CASSMGLAGRSDTQYF.

The chain employs TRBV20-1 and TRBJ1-1, with D hard to call. The CDR3 spans 13 residues. Trimming removed 3 bases from V and 0 bases from J, with 8 bases in between. Germline CDR1 and CDR2: DFQATT and SNEGSKA (reference sequence). This chain's CDR3 is CSARPHLNTEAFF. The CDR3 DNA reads as TGCAGTGCTAGGCCTCATTTGAACACTGAAGCTTTCTTT.

The chain employs TRBV7-8 and TRBJ2-1; D gene ambiguous. Trimming took off 6 bases at V and 9 bases at J, with 21 bases between the two ends. This CDR3 spans 15 amino acids. Looked up from germline, CDR1 is SGHVS and CDR2 is FQNEAQ. The CDR3 nucleotides read TGTGCCAGCAGTCGCGACCAAGTGCGCATTTCTGAGCAGTTCTTC. It codes for CASSRDQVRISEQFF.

This clonotype appeared a few times. This chain joins TRBV25-1 and TRBJ2-1; TRBD1 agrees at 7 bases. The J segment lost 5 bases and the V segment lost 3 bases, leaving 10 bases of the junction unmatched. Germline V gives CDR1 MGHDK, CDR2 SYGVNS. This CDR3 region has 16 residues. The chain's CDR3 is CASSDPGTASDNEQFF. CDR3 DNA: TGTGCCAGCAGTGACCCCGGGACAGCTTCGGACAATGAGCAGTTCTTC.

The chain employs TRBV5-1 and TRBJ1-1; 10 nucleotides agree with TRBD1. V shed 3 bases, J shed 3 bases, and the junction held 5 bases outside the gene matches. The germline V gene has CDR1 SGHRS and CDR2 YFSETQ. This CDR3 spans 15 amino acids. The CDR3 is CASSWGTGAYTEAFF. Written as DNA, the CDR3 is TGCGCCAGCAGCTGGGGGACAGGGGCTTACACTGAAGCTTTCTTT.

This clonotype was observed a handful of times. CDR3: CASRLTGYSNQPQHF. The CDR3 nucleotides read TGTGCCAGCAGGCTGACAGGGTATAGCAATCAGCCCCAGCATTTT. The chain combines TRBV27 with TRBJ1-5; 7 bases are a match to TRBD1. This CDR3 is 15 amino acids long. Germline values: CDR1 MNHEY, CDR2 SMNVEV (reference sequence). Trimming removed 6 bases from V and 0 bases from J; junction bases left unmatched: 5.

Only a few counts were recorded for this clonotype. The V and J genes are TRBV27 and TRBJ2-7; D is perhaps TRBD1 (6 bases). Trimming removed 6 bases at V and 3 bases at J, with 21 bases between. Germline CDR1 is MNHEY and CDR2 is SMNVEV (reference sequence). This CDR3 has 16 amino acids. The CDR3 coding sequence is TGTGCCAGCAGGACCCTTGACAGGTTTGATGACTACGAGCAGTACTTC. Residues: CASRTLDRFDDYEQYF.

This clonotype has more than one count but fewer than ten. The chain joins TRBV4-1 to TRBJ2-3; TRBD1 agrees at 11 bases. With V trimmed by 3 bases and J by 2 bases, 4 bases remained unmatched. Germline CDR1 is MGHRA and CDR2 is YSYEKL. This CDR3 has 16 residues. CDR3 DNA: TGCGCCAGCAGCCAGTGGACAGGGGGCAACACAGATACGCAGTATTTT. Its protein is CASSQWTGGNTDTQYF.

This clonotype has only one observation. The chain links TRBV13 to TRBJ2-3; D gene unclear. V was trimmed by 2 bases and J by 7 bases, leaving 7 bases between them. Germline CDR1 and CDR2: PRHDT and FYEKMQ (reference sequence). The CDR3 has 12 amino acids. The CDR3 region is CASSLRQNTQYF. The CDR3 nucleotides are TGTGCCAGCAGCTTAAGACAAAATACGCAGTATTTT.

This chain uses TRBV5-1 with TRBJ1-4; D unresolved. Looked up from germline, CDR1 is SGHRS and CDR2 is YFSETQ. V dropped 3 bases and J dropped 5 bases, with 17 bases sitting between them. There are 16 residues in the CDR3. Written as DNA, the CDR3 is TGCGCCAGCAGCTCGTCGAGAGGTTCGGTAAATGAAAAACTGTTTTTT. This encodes CASSSSRGSVNEKLFF.